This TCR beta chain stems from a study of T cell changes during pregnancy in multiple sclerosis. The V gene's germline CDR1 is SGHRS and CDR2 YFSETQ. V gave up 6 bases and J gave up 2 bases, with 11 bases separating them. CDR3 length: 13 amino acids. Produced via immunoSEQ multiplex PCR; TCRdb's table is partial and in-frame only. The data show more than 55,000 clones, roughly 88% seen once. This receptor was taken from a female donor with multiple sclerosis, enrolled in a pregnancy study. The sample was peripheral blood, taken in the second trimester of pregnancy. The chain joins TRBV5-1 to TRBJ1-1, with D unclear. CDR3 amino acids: CASNESPNTEAFF. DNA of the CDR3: TGCGCCAGCAATGAGTCCCCTAACACTGAAGCTTTCTTT.